A selection of T cell receptor beta chains follows, all from one sample in a study of T-cell reconstitution after alpha-beta-depleted transplantation in children. Using its own MiXCR run on the PCR reads, TCRdb lists one record per CDR3 protein. Among 640,000 or so distinct CDR3 sequences listed, approximately 15% were seen once. The sequences come from PBMCs from the stem cell graft donor, collected from the stem cell graft. These receptors came from a human donor who donated a stem cell graft to a child with acute myeloid leukemia. CDR3s include the opening cysteine and the closing phenylalanine or tryptophan. The D gene is left open where the match is weak. Where a row states a size, it is once, few, many or the class of an expanded clone; other rows omit it.

CDR3 protein	CDR3 DNA	clone size	V gene	J gene	D gene
CSASQSSGAGDTQYF	TGCAGTGCTTCCCAGAGTAGCGGGGCCGGAGATACGCAGTATTTT	few	TRBV20-1	TRBJ2-3	TRBD2
CASSYTSSSSYEQYF	TGTGCCAGCAGTTATACAAGTAGCAGCTCCTACGAGCAGTACTTC	many	TRBV13	TRBJ2-7	-
CASSVRLTGGQETQYF	TGTGCCAGCAGCGTCCGATTAACGGGGGGGCAAGAGACCCAGTACTTC	once	TRBV5-6	TRBJ2-5	TRBD2
CASSLRWEQYF	TGTGCCAGCAGCTTACGGTGGGAGCAGTACTTC	many	TRBV11-2	TRBJ2-7	-
CATSEMTFNEQFF	TGTGCCACCAGTGAGATGACGTTCAATGAGCAGTTCTTC	many	TRBV24-1	TRBJ2-1	-
CSVGGGAGYTF	TGCAGCGTCGGAGGGGGGGCCGGCTACACCTTC	many	TRBV29-1	TRBJ1-2	-
CASSLTGSLYTGELFF	TGTGCCAGCAGCCTTACAGGGTCGCTTTACACCGGGGAGCTGTTTTTT	few	TRBV7-2	TRBJ2-2	-
CASSASPPGGEQFF	TGTGCCAGCAGCGCTTCACCTCCAGGCGGTGAGCAGTTCTTC	-	TRBV7-3	TRBJ2-1	-
CASSYFRDEETQYF	TGTGCCAGCAGTTACTTTAGAGATGAAGAGACCCAGTACTTC	-	TRBV6-2/TRBV6-3	TRBJ2-5	-
CSVEREVGTEAFF	TGCAGCGTTGAAAGGGAGGTGGGCACTGAAGCTTTCTTT	many	TRBV29-1	TRBJ1-1	-
CATRGGQNTEAFF	TGTGCCACCAGGGGCGGGCAGAACACTGAAGCTTTCTTT	few	TRBV24-1	TRBJ1-1	-
CSARSGGGDNSPLHF	TGCAGTGCTAGATCAGGGGGCGGTGATAATTCACCCCTCCACTTT	many	TRBV20-1	TRBJ1-6	TRBD1
CASSLALDPTGELFF	TGCGCCAGCAGCTTGGCCCTCGATCCTACCGGGGAGCTGTTTTTT	-	TRBV5-1	TRBJ2-2	-
CASSPGGTGEQFF	TGTGCCAGCTCACCAGGAGGGACGGGTGAGCAGTTCTTC	-	TRBV18	TRBJ2-1	-
CASSWDATQYF	TGTGCCAGCAGCTGGGACGCGACGCAGTATTTT	many	TRBV5-6	TRBJ2-3	-
CAISSGGGETQYF	TGTGCCATCAGTTCCGGGGGAGGCGAGACCCAGTACTTC	many	TRBV10-3	TRBJ2-5	-
CASGFTGGEETQYF	TGTGCTAGTGGTTTTACCGGGGGCGAGGAGACCCAGTACTTC	-	TRBV12-5	TRBJ2-5	-
CSARPRDRDPKNIQYF	TGCAGTGCTAGGCCCCGGGACAGGGACCCCAAAAACATTCAGTACTTC	many	TRBV20-1	TRBJ2-4	TRBD1
CASRGRGGGMNEQFF	TGTGCCAGCCGCGGACGGGGGGGTGGGATGAATGAGCAGTTCTTC	-	TRBV3-1	TRBJ2-1	TRBD2
CATSRGTSKVDF	TGTGCCACCAGCAGGGGGACTAGCAAGGTGGATTTT	-	TRBV24-1	TRBJ2-3	TRBD2
CASSLSGGPNEKLFF	TGTGCCAGCAGTTTATCGGGGGGACCTAATGAAAAACTGTTTTTT	-	TRBV27	TRBJ1-4	-
CSASPGTGSHNQPQHF	TGCAGTGCTAGCCCCGGGACAGGGTCTCACAATCAGCCCCAGCATTTT	many	TRBV20-1	TRBJ1-5	TRBD1
CSASGRGANTGELFF	TGCAGTGCTAGCGGAAGGGGGGCGAACACCGGGGAGCTGTTTTTT	few	TRBV20-1	TRBJ2-2	-
CASSDGNADYNEQFF	TGTGCCAGCAGTGACGGGAACGCGGACTACAATGAGCAGTTCTTC	few	TRBV25-1	TRBJ2-1	-
CASSLGEGPHEQYF	TGTGCCAGCAGCTTAGGAGAGGGCCCCCACGAGCAGTACTTC	few	TRBV7-9	TRBJ2-7	-
CASSVRTEYQPQHF	TGTGCCAGCAGCGTTAGGACTGAATATCAGCCCCAGCATTTT	many	TRBV5-5	TRBJ1-5	-
CASSPGGKGNTEAFF	TGTGCCAGCAGTCCCGGGGGGAAAGGAAACACTGAAGCTTTCTTT	-	TRBV27	TRBJ1-1	-
CASSLDRDSNQPQHF	TGTGCCAGCAGTTTAGACAGGGATAGCAATCAGCCCCAGCATTTT	many	TRBV12-3/TRBV12-4	TRBJ1-5	-
CASSVGGAAYEQYF	TGTGCCAGCAGCGTGGGGGGGGCAGCCTACGAGCAGTACTTC	many	TRBV9	TRBJ2-7	-
CASSLLGTGQAYNEQFF	TGTGCCAGCAGCTTATTAGGGACAGGGCAGGCCTACAATGAGCAGTTCTTC	many	TRBV7-6	TRBJ2-1	TRBD1
CASSQDMGQGYEKLFF	TGCGCCAGCAGCCAAGATATGGGACAGGGTTATGAAAAACTGTTTTTT	-	TRBV4-3	TRBJ1-4	TRBD1
CASSLGISYNSPLHF	TGTGCCAGCAGTTTGGGGATCTCCTATAATTCACCCCTCCACTTT	-	TRBV12-3/TRBV12-4	TRBJ1-6	-
CAWSVEGNQPQHF	TGTGCCTGGAGTGTAGAGGGCAATCAGCCCCAGCATTTT	many	TRBV30	TRBJ1-5	-
CASSQDGDYEQYF	TGCGCCAGCAGCCAAGATGGGGACTACGAGCAGTACTTC	-	TRBV4-3	TRBJ2-7	-
CASSFQGESSYNEQFF	TGTGCCAGCAGCTTCCAGGGGGAGAGCTCCTACAATGAGCAGTTCTTC	many	TRBV7-9	TRBJ2-1	TRBD1
CASSNQETQYF	TGTGCCAGCAGTAACCAAGAGACCCAGTACTTC	many	TRBV12-3/TRBV12-4	TRBJ2-5	-
CASKWPGLQFGNSPLHF	TGCGCCAGCAAATGGCCGGGCCTCCAGTTCGGTAATTCACCCCTCCACTTT	-	TRBV10-2	TRBJ1-6	-
CATASLQGLNEKLFF	TGTGCCACCGCTTCTCTACAGGGCCTTAATGAAAAACTGTTTTTT	few	TRBV15	TRBJ1-4	-
CSPGSTSNSPLHF	TGTTCTCCCGGTTCTACATCGAATTCACCCCTCCACTTT	many	TRBV20-1	TRBJ1-6	-
CSAENRGRDTDTQYF	TGCAGTGCTGAGAACAGGGGTCGAGATACAGATACGCAGTATTTT	-	TRBV20-1	TRBJ2-3	TRBD1
CASSEALRGTDNEQFF	TGTGCCAGCAGTGAAGCGCTTCGAGGGACAGACAATGAGCAGTTCTTC	-	TRBV2	TRBJ2-1	TRBD1
CASTLGWHDTQYF	TGTGCCAGCACTCTGGGCTGGCACGATACGCAGTATTTT	once	TRBV12-3/TRBV12-4	TRBJ2-3	-
CASSQRQSMNTEAFF	TGCGCCAGCAGCCAAAGACAGTCCATGAACACTGAAGCTTTCTTT	many	TRBV4-1	TRBJ1-1	-
CSARDLGRTNTGELFF	TGCAGTGCTAGAGACCTGGGCAGAACGAACACCGGGGAGCTGTTTTTT	many	TRBV20-1	TRBJ2-2	-
CSAREGGENSPLHF	TGCAGTGCTAGAGAGGGAGGGGAGAATTCACCCCTCCACTTT	many	TRBV20-1	TRBJ1-6	-
CASRSADTQYF	TGTGCCAGCAGGTCCGCAGATACGCAGTATTTT	many	TRBV27	TRBJ2-3	-